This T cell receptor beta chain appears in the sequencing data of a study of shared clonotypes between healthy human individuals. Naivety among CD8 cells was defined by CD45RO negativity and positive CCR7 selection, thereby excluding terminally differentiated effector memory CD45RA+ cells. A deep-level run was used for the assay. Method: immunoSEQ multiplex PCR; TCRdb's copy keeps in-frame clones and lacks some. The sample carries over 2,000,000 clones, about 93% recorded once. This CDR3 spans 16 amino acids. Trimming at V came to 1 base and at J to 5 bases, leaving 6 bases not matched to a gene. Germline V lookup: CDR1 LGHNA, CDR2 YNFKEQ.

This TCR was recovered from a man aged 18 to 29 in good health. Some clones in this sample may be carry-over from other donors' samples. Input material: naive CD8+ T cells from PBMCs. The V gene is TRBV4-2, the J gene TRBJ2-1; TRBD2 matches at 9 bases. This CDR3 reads CASSQGLAVIHNEQFF. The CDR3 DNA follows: TGTGCCAGCAGCCAAGGACTAGCGGTTATCCACAATGAGCAGTTCTTC.